The TCR beta chain described here comes from a study of a mutant IDH1 vaccine in newly diagnosed glioma. In the study overall: All eight of the vaccinations patients received fell in weeks 1, 3, 5, 7, 11, 15, 19 and 23.

Repertoires were generated with immunoSEQ multiplex PCR, while TCRdb's copy carries only in-frame clones and drops some. Here the sample spans over 25,000 clones, approximately 88% being singletons. The CDR3 is 14 residues long. Looked up from germline, CDR1 is SGHTA and CDR2 is FQGNSA. The V segment lost 4 bases and the J segment 5 bases; nucleotides outside the gene matches: 4. This sample's time point: week 23, last vaccination. Each dose delivered 300 ug of mutant IDH1 20-mer peptide subcutaneously with imiquimod. This clone was recorded only once. Its antigen is as yet unknown. The sequence derives from a man aged 35-49 years with glioma. The material sequenced was PBMCs, taken from a glioma patient whose treatment included an IDH1 peptide vaccine. This chain links TRBV7-2 with TRBJ2-7; 11 nucleotides line up with TRBD2. The CDR3 loop reads CASSYLLAGDEQYF. In DNA form, the CDR3 reads TGTGCCAGCAGCTACTTACTAGCGGGAGACGAGCAGTACTTC.